Listed here are 23 T cell receptor beta chains from one sample, sequenced in a study of blood T cell repertoires in COVID-19. Some clones are missing from TCRdb's copy, which holds only in-frame ones; the method was immunoSEQ multiplex PCR. Of approximately 86,000 clones in the sample, 85% were seen once. Sequencing used peripheral blood. Receptor source: a man aged 45-65 years with acute or convalescent COVID-19.

This chain uses TRBV11-1 with TRBJ2-2, with a possible D match to TRBD2 (5 bases). This CDR3 has 14 residues. The germline V gene encodes CDR1 SGHAT and CDR2 FQDESV (reference sequence). Deletions cut 1 base from V and 4 bases from J, with 7 bases between. The CDR3 DNA follows: TGTGCCAGCAGCTTAGTTGGAGGCACCGGGGAGCTGTTTTTT. Its translation is CASSLVGGTGELFF.

This chain connects TRBV6-5 to TRBJ2-2; 7 nucleotides agree with TRBD2. The V gene end was trimmed by 5 bases and the J gene end by 3 bases; junction bases not matched to a gene: 6. The CDR3 loop spans 15 amino acids. Germline CDR1 MNHEY, CDR2 SVGAGI. The CDR3 DNA sequence: TGTGCCAGCAGTAGGGGCGCGGGAGACACCGGGGAGCTGTTTTTT. Its protein product is CASSRGAGDTGELFF.

The CDR3 here is CASSPSGEMETQYF. CDR3 nucleotides: TGTGCCAGCAGCCCAAGCGGGGAAATGGAGACCCAGTACTTC. The chain joins TRBV28 to TRBJ2-5; TRBD2 matches 7 bases. From germline, CDR1 is MDHEN and CDR2 SYDVKM. This CDR3 comprises 14 residues. Germline trimming cut 6 bases from V and 5 bases from J; bases unmatched to any gene: 9.

The gene calls are TRBV15 and TRBJ2-7; TRBD1 is a possible D gene (5 bases). CDR1 and CDR2 (germline): LNHNV, YYDKDF (reference sequence). The CDR3 runs 14 residues. Trimming stripped 0 bases from V and 2 bases from J, with 8 bases between. CDR3 in amino acids: CATSRDQGPYEQYF. The CDR3 nucleotides read TGTGCCACCAGCAGAGATCAGGGCCCCTACGAGCAGTACTTC. The variable domain in full, with the rest retrieved from reference TRBV15 and TRBJ2-7, is DAMVIQNPRYQVTQFGKPVTLSCSQTLNHNVMYWYQQKSSQAPKLLFHYYDKDFNNEADTPDNFQSRRPNTSFCFLDIRSPGLGDTAMYLCATSRDQGPYEQYFGPGTRLTVT.

The chain recombines TRBV19 with TRBJ2-3; a possible D gene is TRBD1 (6 bases). Germline V gene data show CDR1 as LNHDA and CDR2 as SQIVND (reference sequence). The CDR3 extends over 15 amino acids. V lost 6 bases and J 4 bases, leaving 17 bases between the germline ends. The CDR3 sequence is CASSTPGEPSDTQYF. DNA for the CDR3: TGTGCCAGTAGCACACCAGGGGAGCCCTCAGATACGCAGTATTTT.

This clone was seen only a few times. This chain links TRBV21-1 with TRBJ1-2; the table gives TRBD1 as D, unverified against the DNA. TRBV21-1 counts as a pseudogene. CDR3 length: 14 residues. The CDR3 bases are TGTGCCAGCAGCATCGGACAGGGTGTGAATGGCTACACCTTC. Translation gives CASSIGQGVNGYTF.

The chain employs TRBV23-1 and TRBJ1-2; 9 bases are shared with TRBD1. TRBV23-1 qualifies as an ORF whose function is uncertain. This CDR3 contains 16 residues. J lost 3 bases, V lost 2 bases, and 7 bases had no gene match. CDR3 sequence reads: CASSQRGQGVHYGYTF. CDR3 DNA: TGCGCCAGCAGTCAACGGGGACAGGGCGTACACTATGGCTACACCTTC.

This clone was detected only once. The chain couples TRBV6-5 to TRBJ2-5; TRBD2 aligns across 9 bases. Germline-derived CDR1 and CDR2 are MNHEY and SVGAGI. V dropped 0 bases and J dropped 5; count of bases not matched to a gene: 4. The CDR3 length is 15 residues. CDR3 nucleotide sequence: TGTGCCAGCAGTTACTCAGGCGGGGGGGCGGAGACCCAGTACTTC. Its protein is CASSYSGGGAETQYF.

The chain is built from TRBV7-2 and TRBJ2-7; 9 positions match TRBD2. CDR1 and CDR2 from the germline V gene are SGHTA and FQGNSA. The ends lost 6 bases at V and 0 bases at J; junction bases unmatched: 0. This CDR3 comprises 13 residues. Here the CDR3 reads CASRTSGSYEQYF. The CDR3 region has the DNA TGTGCCAGCAGGACTAGCGGCTCCTACGAGCAGTACTTC.

This sequence joins TRBV5-8 and TRBJ2-5; 9 positions agree with TRBD2. V was pared by 0 bases and J by 5 bases, with 8 bases of the junction left unmatched. The CDR3 length is 16 residues. CDR1 and CDR2 from the germline V gene are SGHTS and YDEGEE. The CDR3 DNA sequence: TGTGCCAGCAGCTTGGTGGCGGGGGGGATGACGGAGACCCAGTACTTC. Translating gives CASSLVAGGMTETQYF.

This chain uses TRBV4-1 with TRBJ2-4, with a possible D match to TRBD2 (6 bases). The germline gives CDR1 MGHRA, CDR2 YSYEKL. The V and J ends lost 0 bases and 2 bases respectively, with 14 bases between them. The CDR3 runs 17 residues. CDR3 DNA sequence: TGCGCCAGCAGCCAAGAAGGTACGCGGGGATCCAAAAACATTCAGTACTTC. Protein: CASSQEGTRGSKNIQYF.

The V and J genes are TRBV3-1 (or the pseudogene TRBV3-2) and TRBJ2-7; TRBD2 aligns across 12 bases. CDR1 and CDR2 from the germline V gene are LGHDT and YNNKEL (reference sequence). V gave up 6 bases and J gave up 6 bases; unmatched junction bases: 6. The CDR3 sequence is 14 residues long. The CDR3 region has the DNA TGTGCCAGCAGTCAGACTAGCGGGAGATTCGAGCAGTACTTC. As protein: CASSQTSGRFEQYF.

This chain connects TRBV7-2 to TRBJ1-1; D ambiguous. Germline assignment: CDR1 SGHTA and CDR2 FQGNSA. The CDR3 has 14 residues. V was clipped by 1 base and J by 9 bases, with 15 bases between them. The CDR3 loop reads CASSLDKSGGKAFF. CDR3 coding DNA: TGTGCCAGCAGCTTAGACAAGTCGGGAGGAAAAGCTTTCTTT.

This sequence joins TRBV2 and TRBJ2-1; a possible D gene is TRBD2 (6 bases). V was cut by 6 bases and J by 8 bases, with 20 bases left in between. This CDR3 is built from 15 residues. Germline V gene lookup returns CDR1 SNHLY and CDR2 FYNNEI. CDR3 in DNA: TGTGCCAGCAGGCGCCTAGCGTCCTCCTTCCATGAGCAGTTCTTC. Encoded protein: CASRRLASSFHEQFF.

This clone is a singleton in its sample. V usage is TRBV15 and J usage is TRBJ1-2, with 7 bases lining up with TRBD1. V was clipped by 5 bases and J by 2 bases; unmatched bases: 2. Germline V CDR1 and CDR2: LNHNV, YYDKDF (reference sequence). CDR3 length: 13 residues. CDR3: CATSPDRNYGYTF. CDR3 in DNA: TGTGCCACCAGCCCGGACAGGAACTATGGCTACACCTTC.

The rearrangement uses TRBV19 and TRBJ1-1; D is perhaps TRBD1 (5 bases). The CDR3 has 14 amino acids. V was trimmed by 10 bases and J by 6 bases, leaving 21 bases between them. The V gene's germline CDR1 is LNHDA and CDR2 SQIVND (reference sequence). The CDR3 coding sequence is TGTGCCACTGGATCAGGGAAAAACGAGCCTGAAGCTTTCTTT. It is translated as CATGSGKNEPEAFF.

The chain has TRBV2 and TRBJ1-1, with D unresolved. This CDR3 is built from 12 residues. V was pared by 7 bases and J by 4 bases, with 10 bases between. Germline V CDR1 and CDR2: SNHLY, FYNNEI. The CDR3 spells CASTGGSTEAFF. CDR3 nucleotides: TGTGCCAGCACTGGCGGAAGCACTGAAGCTTTCTTT.

A few counts support this clone. This rearrangement joins TRBV7-9 to TRBJ2-7; the D gene is possibly TRBD1 (6 bases). The CDR3 extends over 15 amino acids. The germline gives CDR1 SEHNR, CDR2 FQNEAQ (reference sequence). V lost 5 bases and J 2 bases, leaving 16 bases between the germline ends. The CDR3 loop reads CASSRGQFTTYEQYF. In DNA, the CDR3 is TGTGCCAGCAGCCGAGGACAGTTTACCACCTACGAGCAGTACTTC.

V is TRBV19 and J is TRBJ2-1; 13 nucleotides line up with TRBD2. The germline gives CDR1 LNHDA, CDR2 SQIVND (reference sequence). Trimming removed 6 bases from V and 6 bases from J; junction bases left unmatched: 2. This CDR3 contains 14 residues. CDR3 amino acids: CASRTSGGINEQFF. CDR3 nucleotides: TGTGCCAGTAGGACTAGCGGGGGGATCAATGAGCAGTTCTTC.

This chain joins TRBV5-4 and TRBJ1-2; possible D gene TRBD1, 5 bases. CDR1 is SGHNT and CDR2 is YYREEE in the germline V gene (reference sequence). This CDR3 comprises 15 residues. The V and J ends lost 4 bases and 5 bases respectively, with 18 bases between them. The CDR3 DNA is TGTGCCAGCAGCCCGGGGGGGTCGGCAGGATATGGCTACACCTTC. It specifies CASSPGGSAGYGYTF.

V gene TRBV11-2 combines with J gene TRBJ2-7, with TRBD1 identical over 10 bases. After removal of 3 bases from V and 2 bases from J, the junction contained 4 bases not matched to a gene. In germline, CDR1 is SGHAT, CDR2 FQNNGV. The CDR3 extends over 15 amino acids. The CDR3 loop is CASSFTGTGAYEQYF. The CDR3 DNA reads TGTGCCAGCAGCTTTACCGGGACAGGGGCCTACGAGCAGTACTTC.

The chain uses TRBV5-4 and TRBJ2-2, with 9 nucleotides matching TRBD1. Per the germline V gene, CDR1 is SGHNT and CDR2 is YYREEE (reference sequence). The CDR3 is 16 residues long. The ends lost 4 bases at V and 1 base at J; junction bases unmatched: 5. The CDR3 DNA sequence: TGTGCCAGCAGCCGCCGGGGACAGGGGAACACCGGGGAGCTGTTTTTT. It translates to CASSRRGQGNTGELFF.

V gene TRBV6-5 combines with J gene TRBJ2-5; 9 bases map to TRBD2. J lost 5 bases, V lost 6 bases, and 7 bases had no gene match. Germline assignment: CDR1 MNHEY and CDR2 SVGAGI. The CDR3 totals 14 residues. This chain's CDR3 is CASRGLAGVETQYF. For the CDR3, the DNA is TGTGCCAGCAGGGGGTTAGCGGGGGTTGAGACCCAGTACTTC.